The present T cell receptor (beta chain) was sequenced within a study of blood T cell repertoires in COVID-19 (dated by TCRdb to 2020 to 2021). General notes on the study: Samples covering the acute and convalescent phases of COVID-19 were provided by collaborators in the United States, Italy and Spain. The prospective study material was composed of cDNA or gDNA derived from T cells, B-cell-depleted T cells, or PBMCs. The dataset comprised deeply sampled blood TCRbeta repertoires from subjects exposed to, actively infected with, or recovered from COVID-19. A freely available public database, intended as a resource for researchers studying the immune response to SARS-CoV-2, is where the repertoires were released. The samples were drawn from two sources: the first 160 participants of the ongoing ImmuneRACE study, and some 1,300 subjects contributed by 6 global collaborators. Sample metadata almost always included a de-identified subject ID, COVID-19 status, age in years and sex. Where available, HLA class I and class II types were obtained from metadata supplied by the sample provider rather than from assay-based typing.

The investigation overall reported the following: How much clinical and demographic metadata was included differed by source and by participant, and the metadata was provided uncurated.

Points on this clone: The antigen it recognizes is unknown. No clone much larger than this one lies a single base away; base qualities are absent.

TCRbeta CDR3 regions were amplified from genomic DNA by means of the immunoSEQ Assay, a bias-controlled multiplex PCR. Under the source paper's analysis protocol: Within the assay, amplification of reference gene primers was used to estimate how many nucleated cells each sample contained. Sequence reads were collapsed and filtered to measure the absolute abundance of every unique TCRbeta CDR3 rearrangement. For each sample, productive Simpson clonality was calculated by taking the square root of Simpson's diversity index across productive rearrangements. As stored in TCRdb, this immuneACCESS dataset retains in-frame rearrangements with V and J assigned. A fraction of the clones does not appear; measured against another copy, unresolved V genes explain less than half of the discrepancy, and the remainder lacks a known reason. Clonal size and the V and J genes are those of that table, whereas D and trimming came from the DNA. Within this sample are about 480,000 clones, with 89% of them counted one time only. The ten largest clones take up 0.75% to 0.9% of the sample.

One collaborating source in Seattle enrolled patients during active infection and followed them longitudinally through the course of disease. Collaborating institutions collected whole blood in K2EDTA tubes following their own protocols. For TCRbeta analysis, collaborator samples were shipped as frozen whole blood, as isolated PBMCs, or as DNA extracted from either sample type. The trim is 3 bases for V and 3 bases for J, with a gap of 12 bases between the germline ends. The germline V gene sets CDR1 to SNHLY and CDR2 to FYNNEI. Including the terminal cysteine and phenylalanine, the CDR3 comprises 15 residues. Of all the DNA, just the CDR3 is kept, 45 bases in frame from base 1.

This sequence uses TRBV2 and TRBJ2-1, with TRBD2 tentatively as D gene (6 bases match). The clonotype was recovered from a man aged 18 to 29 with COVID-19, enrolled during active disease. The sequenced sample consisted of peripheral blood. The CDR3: CASSDDRGLYNEQFF. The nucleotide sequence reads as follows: TGTGCCAGCAGTGATGATAGGGGACTCTACAATGAGCAGTTCTTC.